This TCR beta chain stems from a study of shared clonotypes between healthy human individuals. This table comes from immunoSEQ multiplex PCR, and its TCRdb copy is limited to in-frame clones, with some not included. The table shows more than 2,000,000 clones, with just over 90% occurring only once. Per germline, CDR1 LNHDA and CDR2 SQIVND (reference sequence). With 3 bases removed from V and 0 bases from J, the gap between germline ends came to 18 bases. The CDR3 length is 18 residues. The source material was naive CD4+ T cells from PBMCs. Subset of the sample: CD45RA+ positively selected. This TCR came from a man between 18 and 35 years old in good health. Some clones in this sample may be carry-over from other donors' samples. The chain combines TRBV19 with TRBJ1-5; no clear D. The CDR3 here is CASSIGIVSRYSNQPQHF. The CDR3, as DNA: TGTGCCAGTAGTATCGGGATAGTATCTAGATATAGCAATCAGCCCCAGCATTTT.